This T cell receptor (beta chain) originates from a study of CD8 T cells in Susac syndrome. About the research overall: The Susac syndrome patients that were sequenced included over 5 with active disease and fewer than 10 in remission.

V was clipped by 7 bases and J by 6 bases; unmatched bases: 13. Germline CDR1 and CDR2: MNHEY and SVGEGT. The CDR3 is 16 amino acids. In the case of this clonotype: Its target is not known.

Study-level findings and limits: Only a relatively small number of individuals were included in the TCR sequencing and HLA analysis.

An input of roughly 0.5 to 1 ug of RNA was subjected to reverse transcription using random hexamers. TCRdb used MiXCR to reprocess the immunoSEQ multiplex PCR reads, holding one entry per CDR3 protein. The repertoire holds 70,000 to 75,000 distinct CDR3 sequences, approximately 93% seen once, with about 0.14% in the top ten. Blood CD8+ and CD4+ T cells underwent high-throughput TCR beta sequencing. This chain links TRBV6-2 or TRBV6-3 with TRBJ2-3; 10 nucleotides line up with TRBD2. The receptor comes from a human donor with Susac syndrome. What was sequenced was CD4+ T cells from PBMCs. CDR3 in DNA: TGTGCCAGCAAGATTTCGAGCGGGGGGGCCATCGATACGCAGTATTTT. Translated: CASKISSGGAIDTQYF.